The clone carrying this T cell receptor beta chain was seen at least ten times. The antigen remains unidentified. The data were obtained in a study of T cells in Graves' hyperthyroidism and ophthalmopathy. General study points: Most clonotypes that expanded in the thyroid above 0.001 also showed up in blood.

Trimming shortened V by 2 bases and J by 3 bases, and 13 bases separated the two germline ends. Looked up from germline, CDR1 is SGHAT and CDR2 is FQNNGV. CDR3 length: 15 residues. The CDR3 regions of TCR beta were amplified from RNA transcripts. TCR CDR3 regions were first amplified by RT-PCR with HTBI primers. TCRdb re-called the multiplex PCR reads with MiXCR, one entry per CDR3 protein. The table records around 540,000 distinct CDR3 sequences, 15% to 20% of them present only once. The chain has TRBV11-2 and TRBJ1-1; TRBD1 is a possible D gene (6 bases). Sequencing was done on a sample of blood. The receptor was isolated from a woman in her thirties with Graves' ophthalmopathy. Here the CDR3 DNA reads TGTGCCAGCAGCTTAAGCGCACAGGGTTACACTGAAGCTTTCTTT. Translating gives CASSLSAQGYTEAFF.